The 28 T cell receptor beta chains presented below share a single source sample, sequenced in a study of blood T cells in healthy people across ages. Next came a second PCR, run for roughly 6 to 11 cycles, which used a sample-barcoded 5' primer along with a J-beta primer mix. Via MiXCR, TCRdb re-called the 5' RACE reads, giving one row per CDR3 protein. The sample holds fewer than 2 million distinct CDR3 sequences; about 39% are singletons and the top ten take more than 20%. The specimen was blood. These receptors were collected from a human donor in good health.

As for this clonotype: The junction and the germline gene differ at one end; a read error may be behind it. The V call is TRBV6-6, the J call TRBJ2-5; no clear D gene. CDR1 and CDR2 from the germline V gene are MNHNY and SVGAGI (reference sequence). The CDR3 is made up of 17 amino acids. In DNA, the CDR3 is TGTGCCGGCAGTTTCCCTCCAATGCGACAAGACCAAGAGACCCAGTACTTC. Its translation is CAGSFPPMRQDQETQYF.

This clonotype was found once. CDR3 sequence reads: CASSYNGQETRYF. The CDR3 bases are TGTGCCAGCAGCTATAACGGACAGGAGACGAGGTATTTT. The chain links TRBV7-9 to TRBJ2-3; 7 nucleotides align to TRBD1. Germline values: CDR1 SEHNR, CDR2 FQNEAQ (reference sequence). This CDR3 comprises 13 residues. V trimming: 4 bases; J trimming: 14 bases; junction bases outside the gene matches: 12. The complete variable domain, with remaining parts taken from reference TRBV7-9 and TRBJ2-3, reads DTGVSQNPRHKITKRGQNVTFRCDPISEHNRLYWYRQTLGQGPEFLTYFQNEAQLEKSRLLSDRFSAERPKGSFSTLEIQRTEQGDSAMYLCASSYNGQETRYFGPGTRLTVL.

In regard to this clonotype: Germline is not matched at one junction end, which may reflect a read error. The chain uses TRBV10-3 and TRBJ2-2; D may match TRBD1 or TRBD2 (6 bases each). This CDR3 has 13 amino acids. Germline assignment: CDR1 ENHRY and CDR2 SYGVKD. The CDR3 reads CATGGGDTGELFF. For the CDR3, the DNA is TGCGCCACCGGGGGCGGGGACACCGGGGAGCTGTTTTTT.

This chain connects TRBV13 to TRBJ2-5, with 7 bases that match TRBD2. The better agreement between TRBJ2-7 and the DNA end casts doubt on the J call. The CDR3 spans 12 residues. The germline gives CDR1 PRHDT, CDR2 FYEKMQ (reference sequence). CDR3 sequence: CASRRETGEQYF. The DNA for the CDR3 is TGTGCCAGCAGGCGGGAGACCGGCGAGCAGTACTTC.

Points on this clonotype: The junction departs from germline at one end; a sequencing error may be responsible. The chain has TRBV5-6 and TRBJ2-1; TRBD2 matches 12 bases. This CDR3 contains 16 residues. Germline CDR1 and CDR2: SGHDT and YYEEEE. The CDR3 coding sequence is TGTGCCGGCAGCTTGTTTACGACTAGCGGGGGAGATGAGCAGTTCTTC. Its translation: CAGSLFTTSGGDEQFF. The full variable domain, its missing parts supplied by reference TRBV5-6 and TRBJ2-1, is DAGVTQSPTHLIKTRGQQVTLRCSPKSGHDTVSWYQQALGQGPQFIFQYYEEEERQRGNFPDRFSGHQFPNYSSELNVNALLLGDSALYLCAGSLFTTSGGDEQFFGPGTRLTVL.

The table lists this clonotype with a few counts. V and J are TRBV12-3 or TRBV12-4 and TRBJ2-5; 8 bases line up with TRBD2. J was trimmed by 3 bases and V by 7 bases; bases with no gene match: 10. The CDR3 has 15 residues. CDR3 bases: TGTGCCAGCACCCCGTTCGGGGGGGAAAAAGAGACCCAGTACTTC. Encoded protein: CASTPFGGEKETQYF.

This chain uses TRBV20-1 with TRBJ2-3, with TRBD2 matching over 11 bases. J was trimmed by 3 bases and V by 2 bases; bases with no gene match: 19. Per germline, CDR1 DFQATT and CDR2 SNEGSKA (reference sequence). The CDR3 extends over 20 amino acids. In DNA form, the CDR3 reads TGCAGTGCTAGACGACCCGACCATCTAGCGGGAGGCACCCTTACAGATACGCAGTATTTT. Translating it yields CSARRPDHLAGGTLTDTQYF.

The chain has TRBV4-1 and TRBJ1-5; 7 nucleotides match TRBD1. This CDR3 has 19 amino acids. Per the germline V gene, CDR1 is MGHRA and CDR2 is YSYEKL. With 0 bases clipped from V and 2 bases from J, the junction kept 13 bases outside the gene matches. The CDR3 DNA is TGCGCCAGCAGCCAAGATGTCATAAGTCCAGACAGGGGCAATCAGCCCCAGCATTTT. Its translation is CASSQDVISPDRGNQPQHF.

This clonotype has ten or more counts. CDR3 loop: CASSSARGGTRDYEQYF. As DNA, the CDR3 is TGTGCCAGCAGCTCTGCGCGGGGGGGGACCAGGGACTACGAGCAGTACTTC. This rearrangement joins TRBV5-5 to TRBJ2-7; 9 nucleotides agree with TRBD2. Germline loops: CDR1 SGHKS, CDR2 YYEKEE (reference sequence). V was pared by 3 bases and J by 3 bases, with 13 bases of the junction left unmatched. The CDR3 length is 17 residues.

The rearrangement joins TRBV5-1 to TRBJ2-2; D gene ambiguous. Germline-derived CDR1 and CDR2 are SGHRS and YFSETQ. CDR3 size: 15 residues. Trimming took 3 bases from V and 5 from J, leaving 14 bases between them. The CDR3, as DNA: TGCGCCAGCAGCTCGGAAGACCCGTGGACCGGGGAGCTGTTTTTT. Protein product: CASSSEDPWTGELFF.

This clonotype was counted once. A junction end diverges from the germline sequence, so it may reflect a read error. The chain links TRBV12-3 or TRBV12-4 to TRBJ2-1, with D tentatively TRBD1 or TRBD2 (6 bases each). The CDR3 has 15 residues. CDR3 bases: TGTGCCGGCAGCCCGGGGGCCTCCTCCTACAATGAGCAGTTCTTC. This translates into CAGSPGASSYNEQFF.

The chain joins TRBV10-3 to TRBJ1-2; D is uncertain. The CDR3 totals 16 residues. Between the trimmed V and J ends, which lost 6 bases and 4 bases, there was a span of 21 bases. The germline CDR1 and CDR2 sequences are ENHRY and SYGVKD. CDR3 protein: CAISREGGLVSYGYTF. The CDR3 nucleotides are TGTGCCATCAGCCGAGAGGGTGGGCTCGTGTCCTATGGCTACACCTTC.

This clonotype was seen more than once but under ten times. This sequence joins TRBV30 and TRBJ1-2, with TRBD1 as a possible D gene (5 bases). The CDR3 contains 17 residues. V lost 0 bases and J 0 bases, leaving 17 bases between the germline ends. From germline, CDR1 is GTSNPN and CDR2 SVGIG (reference sequence). CDR3 in amino acids: CAWSVLRGTLSNYGYTF. DNA for the CDR3: TGTGCCTGGAGTGTTCTAAGGGGAACCCTCTCTAACTATGGCTACACCTTC.

The gene calls are TRBV6-1 and TRBJ1-5, with D uncertain. The CDR3 runs 13 residues. The germline V and J ends were trimmed by 5 bases and 5 bases, with 10 bases remaining between them. Per the germline V gene, CDR1 is MNHNS and CDR2 is SASEGT. Here the CDR3 reads CASSTVLYQPQHF. In DNA, the CDR3 is TGTGCCAGCAGTACAGTACTTTATCAGCCCCAGCATTTT.

This clonotype has only a few counts. The CDR3 loop reads CASSPSDRGGNTQYF. CDR3 sequence (DNA): TGCGCCAGCAGCCCGTCGGACAGGGGAGGAAATACGCAGTATTTT. This chain joins TRBV5-1 and TRBJ2-3; 9 positions agree with TRBD1. After removal of 4 bases from V and 7 bases from J, the junction contained 10 bases not matched to a gene. Germline-derived CDR1 and CDR2 are SGHRS and YFSETQ. The CDR3 loop spans 15 amino acids. Using reference TRBV5-1 and TRBJ2-3 for the parts outside the CDR3, the full variable domain is KAGVTQTPRYLIKTRGQQVTLSCSPISGHRSVSWYQQTPGQGLQFLFEYFSETQRNKGNFPGRFSGRQFSNSRSEMNVSTLELGDSALYLCASSPSDRGGNTQYFGPGTRLTVL.

This chain joins TRBV6-5 and TRBJ2-3; possibly TRBD2 for D (6 bases). Trimming took 5 bases from V and 8 from J, leaving 20 bases between them. CDR3 length equals 15 residues. The germline gives CDR1 MNHEY, CDR2 SVGAGI. CDR3 region: CASSPLGTPRGTQYF. In DNA, the CDR3 is TGTGCCAGCAGTCCCTTGGGGACTCCGAGGGGTACGCAGTATTTT.

The J gene is TRBJ2-3, the V gene TRBV12-3 or TRBV12-4, with D perhaps matching TRBD2 (5 bases). The CDR3 length is 15 residues. V lost 11 bases and J lost 0, with 18 bases in between. CDR3 bases: TGTGCCTCGTGCGTGAGCGGCACTAGCACAGATACGCAGTATTTT. This gives the protein CASCVSGTSTDTQYF.

The genes are TRBV27 and TRBJ2-7; 13 bases are a match to TRBD2. This CDR3 has 16 amino acids. With 2 bases clipped from V and 2 bases from J, the junction kept 3 bases outside the gene matches. Germline V CDR1 and CDR2: MNHEY, SMNVEV (reference sequence). The CDR3 is CASSLLGTSGAYEQYF. The CDR3 region has the DNA TGTGCCAGCAGTTTACTCGGGACTAGCGGGGCCTACGAGCAGTACTTC.

As DNA, the CDR3 is TGTGCCAGCACCTTTGTGGGCGGGAGGGTCATGAACACTGAAGCTTTCTTT. As protein: CASTFVGGRVMNTEAFF. The chain has TRBV6-6 and TRBJ1-1; D is uncertain. Germline lookup yields CDR1 MNHNY and CDR2 SVGAGI (reference sequence). This CDR3 contains 17 residues. V lost 7 bases, J lost 0 bases, and 21 bases lay in between.

The V and J genes are TRBV20-1 and TRBJ2-5; possibly TRBD2 for D (5 bases). V was cut by 0 bases and J by 11 bases, with 16 bases left in between. Germline CDR1 reads DFQATT; CDR2 reads SNEGSKA (reference sequence). This CDR3 is 13 amino acids long. This chain's CDR3 is CSARDRLAVGQYF. The CDR3 DNA sequence: TGCAGTGCTAGAGATAGGCTAGCAGTAGGACAGTACTTC.

Ten or more counts support this clonotype. The chain uses TRBV7-2 and TRBJ2-5; TRBD2 matches 10 bases. The CDR3 is 15 amino acids. Germline V CDR1 and CDR2: SGHTA, FQGNSA. V trimming: 1 base; J trimming: 2 bases; junction bases outside the gene matches: 1. CDR3 DNA sequence: TGTGCCAGCAGCTTAGGGACTAGCGGTCAAGAGACCCAGTACTTC. Translating it yields CASSLGTSGQETQYF.

This clonotype was seen a single time. This chain links TRBV12-3 or TRBV12-4 with TRBJ2-5, with D perhaps matching TRBD1 (6 bases). V dropped 2 bases and J dropped 11 bases, with 18 bases sitting between them. CDR3 length: 14 amino acids. The CDR3: CASSLLTARTGQYF. The CDR3 nucleotides are TGTGCCAGCAGTTTATTGACCGCCCGTACAGGGCAGTACTTC.

This clonotype has a handful of counts. This chain uses TRBV20-1 with TRBJ1-2, with D hard to call. The V and J ends lost 0 bases and 3 bases respectively, with 8 bases between them. Per the germline V gene, CDR1 is DFQATT and CDR2 is SNEGSKA (reference sequence). This CDR3 region has 13 residues. CDR3 sequence (DNA): TGCAGTGCTAGAGATCCCAGGCACTATGGCTACACCTTC. Its protein product is CSARDPRHYGYTF.

The chain employs TRBV7-8 and TRBJ2-3; possibly TRBD2 for D (6 bases). Germline loops: CDR1 SGHVS, CDR2 FQNEAQ. V lost 5 bases, J lost 4 bases, and 19 bases lay in between. The CDR3 has 16 amino acids. This CDR3 reads CASSPRSGGFADTQYF. CDR3 sequence (DNA): TGTGCCAGCAGCCCCAGGTCCGGGGGATTCGCAGATACGCAGTATTTT.

This chain connects TRBV2 to TRBJ2-5; D is possibly TRBD1 (7 bases). Per germline, CDR1 SNHLY and CDR2 FYNNEI. V was clipped by 7 bases and J by 2 bases, with 29 bases between them. The CDR3 is 19 amino acids. CDR3 region: CASTVRAGGTSLSQETQYF. The DNA of the CDR3 is TGTGCCAGCACCGTACGGGCAGGGGGGACGTCGTTGTCGCAAGAGACCCAGTACTTC.

Notes on this clonotype: Sequence at one end of the junction differs from germline and may be a read error. This chain joins TRBV7-7 and TRBJ2-6; 9 bases agree with TRBD1. Germline V CDR1 and CDR2: SSHAT, FNYEAQ (reference sequence). The CDR3 has 16 residues. The CDR3 protein is CASSPGTGTGTNVLTF. The CDR3 DNA is TGTGCTAGCAGCCCCGGGACAGGGACTGGGACCAACGTCCTGACTTTC. The whole variable domain, remainder taken from reference TRBV7-7 and TRBJ2-6, is GAGVSQSPRYKVTKRGQDVTLRCDPISSHATLYWYQQALGQGPEFLTYFNYEAQPDKSGLPSDRFSAERPEGSISTLTIQRTEQRDSAMYRCASSPGTGTGTNVLTFGAGSRLTVL.

The chain employs TRBV20-1 and TRBJ2-5, with TRBD2 matching over 7 bases. The CDR3 covers 15 residues. In germline, CDR1 is DFQATT, CDR2 SNEGSKA (reference sequence). V was pared by 0 bases and J by 4 bases, with 8 bases of the junction left unmatched. CDR3 residues: CSARDGTTVPETQYF. DNA for the CDR3: TGCAGTGCTAGAGATGGGACTACCGTCCCAGAGACCCAGTACTTC.

The chain uses TRBV20-1 and TRBJ1-1; D unclear. The V end lost 5 bases, the J end lost 3 bases, and 10 bases lay between the germline ends. Per the germline V gene, CDR1 is DFQATT and CDR2 is SNEGSKA (reference sequence). CDR3 size: 12 residues. CDR3 in amino acids: CSALEVYTEAFF. The CDR3 DNA reads TGCAGTGCTCTTGAGGTTTACACTGAAGCTTTCTTT.